This section outlines one T cell receptor (beta chain) sequence together with its context. Losses at the gene ends were 0 bases for V and 0 bases for J; bases not matched to a gene: 5. Germline loops: CDR1 SGHRS, CDR2 YFSETQ. The CDR3 runs 19 residues. This sample was included in a study of cytomegalovirus exposure and HLA in healthy donors. PCR employed 60 Vbeta and 13 Jbeta primers. Assay: immunoSEQ multiplex PCR; the TCRdb copy retains only in-frame clones and omits some. Listed are 150,000 or so clones; under 2.5% falls within the top ten. This receptor was identified in a woman between 18 and 30 years old in good health and CMV-seronegative. The specimen was PBMCs. The chain is built from TRBV5-1 and TRBJ2-1; TRBD2 matches 14 bases. The DNA for the CDR3 is TGCGCCAGCAGCTTGGGACTAGCGGGAGGGGTGGGCTCCTACAATGAGCAGTTCTTC. This encodes CASSLGLAGGVGSYNEQFF. Complete variable domain (other parts from reference TRBV5-1 and TRBJ2-1): KAGVTQTPRYLIKTRGQQVTLSCSPISGHRSVSWYQQTPGQGLQFLFEYFSETQRNKGNFPGRFSGRQFSNSRSEMNVSTLELGDSALYLCASSLGLAGGVGSYNEQFFGPGTRLTVL.